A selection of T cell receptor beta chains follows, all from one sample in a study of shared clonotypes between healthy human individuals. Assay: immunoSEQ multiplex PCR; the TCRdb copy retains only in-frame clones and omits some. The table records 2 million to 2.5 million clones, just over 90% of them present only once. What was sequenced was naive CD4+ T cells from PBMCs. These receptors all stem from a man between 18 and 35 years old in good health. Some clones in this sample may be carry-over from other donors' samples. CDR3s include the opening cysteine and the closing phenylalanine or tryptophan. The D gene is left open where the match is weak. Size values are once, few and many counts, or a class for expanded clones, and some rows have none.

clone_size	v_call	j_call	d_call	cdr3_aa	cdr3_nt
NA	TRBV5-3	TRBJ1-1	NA	CARSMKGDGTEAFF	TGTGCCAGAAGTATGAAGGGGGATGGCACTGAAGCTTTCTTT
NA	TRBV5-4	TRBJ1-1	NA	CASSRGTPERAFF	TGTGCCAGCAGCCGAGGGACCCCCGAGCGGGCTTTCTTT
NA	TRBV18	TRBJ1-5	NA	CASSPGQTNQPQHF	TGTGCCAGCTCACCCGGACAGACCAATCAGCCCCAGCATTTT
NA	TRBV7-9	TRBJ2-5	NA	CASSLLAVTTETQYF	TGTGCCAGCAGCTTACTCGCTGTGACCACGGAGACCCAGTACTTC
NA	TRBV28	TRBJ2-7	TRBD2	CASSLGGPPNYEQYF	TGTGCCAGCAGCCTGGGAGGGCCCCCCAACTACGAGCAGTACTTC
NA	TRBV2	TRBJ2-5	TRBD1	CASSSYAGQGQETQYF	TGTGCCAGCAGTTCCTATGCGGGACAGGGGCAAGAGACCCAGTACTTC
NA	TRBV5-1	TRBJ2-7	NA	CASSLEAGNSEQYF	TGCGCCAGCAGCTTGGAGGCAGGCAACTCCGAGCAGTACTTC
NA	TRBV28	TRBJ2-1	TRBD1	CASSFSGTGGMNEQFF	TGTGCCAGCAGTTTCTCCGGGACAGGGGGCATGAATGAGCAGTTCTTC
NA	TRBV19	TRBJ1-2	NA	CASSTQGQTYGYTF	TGTGCCAGTAGTACCCAGGGGCAGACCTATGGCTACACCTTC
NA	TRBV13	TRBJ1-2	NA	CASCTRGRIPETF	TGTGCCAGCTGCACGCGGGGACGCATCCCAGAAACCTTC
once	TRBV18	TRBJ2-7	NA	CASSPGADRAHF	TGTGCCAGCTCACCAGGGGCGGACAGAGCTCATTTC
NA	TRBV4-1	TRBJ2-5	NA	CASSRGGIRTGSKETQYF	TGCGCCAGCAGCCGCGGGGGAATTCGGACAGGGAGTAAAGAGACCCAGTACTTC
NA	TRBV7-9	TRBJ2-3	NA	CASSLDGTNADTQYF	TGTGCCAGCAGCTTAGATGGGACCAACGCAGATACGCAGTATTTT
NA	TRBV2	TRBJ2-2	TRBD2	CASSDERGGELFF	TGTGCCAGCAGTGATGAGCGGGGCGGGGAGCTGTTTTTT
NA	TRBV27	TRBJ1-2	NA	CASSLGNYGYTF	TGTGCCAGCAGTTTGGGAAACTATGGCTACACCTTC
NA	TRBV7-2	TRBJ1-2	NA	CASSLVGEGGIGGYTF	TGTGCCAGCAGCTTAGTAGGGGAGGGCGGTATAGGTGGCTACACCTTC
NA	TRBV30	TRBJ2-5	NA	CAWTTGWGVALQETQYF	TGTGCCTGGACCACAGGGTGGGGTGTGGCCCTCCAAGAGACCCAGTACTTC
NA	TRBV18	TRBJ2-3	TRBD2	CASSPPSPSGSSDTQYF	TGTGCCAGCTCACCACCCTCCCCTAGCGGGAGTTCAGATACGCAGTATTTT